This TCR beta chain derives from a study of blood T cell repertoires in COVID-19. About the research overall: Recovery among Cohort 3 donors was established by two negative PCRs, clearance, or symptom resolution. Samples came from the United States, Italy and Spain, spanning acute and convalescent COVID-19.

Researchers sorted participants into cohorts using their self-reported clinical history. V lost 9 bases, J lost 8 bases, and 8 bases stayed unmatched. Germline assignment: CDR1 SGHAT and CDR2 FQNNGV. The CDR3 extends over 13 amino acids. Methods used by the authors: Estimation of nucleated cell counts was performed using reference gene primer amplification. The assay was immunoSEQ multiplex PCR, and TCRdb's table has in-frame clones only and misses some. V and J calls and clone size are as listed in that table; D and trimming were resolved from the DNA. The sample records some 300,000 clones, more than 70% being singletons.

The sample comprised PBMCs or T cells enriched from blood (not recorded which). V is TRBV11-2 and J is TRBJ2-1, with 9 bases identical to TRBD2. The sequence was obtained from a woman in her sixties or seventies in a cohort exposed to, infected with or recovered from COVID-19 (not recorded which). The CDR3 DNA sequence: TGTGCCAGACGGGCTAGCGGGACGGATGAGCAGTTCTTC. Its translation is CARRASGTDEQFF.